These 4 T cell receptor beta chains share one sample of origin, sequenced in a study of T cells after yellow fever vaccination. Using its own MiXCR run on the 5' RACE reads, TCRdb lists one record per CDR3 protein. The table has 300,000 to 400,000 distinct CDR3 sequences, roughly an eighth seen once. Sample: CD4+ T cells sorted from PBMCs, taken 15 days after the yellow fever booster vaccination. The source of these receptors is a man younger than 35 who received the YFV17D yellow fever vaccine.

The DNA of the CDR3 is TGTGCCAGCTCACCACCGTCGGCAGGGGAGGGTTTCTTT. Its translation is CASSPPSAGEGFF. The V gene is TRBV18, the J gene TRBJ1-1; D is possibly TRBD1 (6 bases). The CDR3 spans 13 residues. Germline CDR1 KGHSH, CDR2 LQKENI. V was trimmed by 0 bases and J by 13 bases, leaving 15 bases between them.

This clonotype was detected a few times. The J gene is TRBJ1-2, the V gene TRBV12-3 or TRBV12-4; the D gene is possibly TRBD1 (6 bases). This CDR3 comprises 13 residues. V was trimmed by 3 bases and J by 8 bases, leaving 13 bases between them. The CDR3, as DNA: TGTGCCAGCAGTTTCGAGGGGGGCTACGGCTACACCTTC. Protein product: CASSFEGGYGYTF.

This clonotype was counted only a few times. The chain joins TRBV11-2 to TRBJ2-2, with 8 bases matching TRBD1. Per the germline V gene, CDR1 is SGHAT and CDR2 is FQNNGV. Trimming cost V 5 bases and J 4 bases; bases outside gene matches: 3. This CDR3 has 14 residues. The CDR3 coding sequence is TGTGCCAGCAGCCGGGACAGGATCACCGGGGAGCTGTTTTTT. Residues: CASSRDRITGELFF. Using reference TRBV11-2 and TRBJ2-2 for the parts outside the CDR3, the full variable domain is EAGVAQSPRYKIIEKRQSVAFWCNPISGHATLYWYQQILGQGPKLLIQFQNNGVVDDSQLPKDRFSAERLKGVDSTLKIQPAKLEDSAVYLCASSRDRITGELFFGEGSRLTVL.

This clonotype has only a few counts. The V call is TRBV4-1, the J call TRBJ2-5; no firm D call. Deletions cut 4 bases from V and 7 bases from J, with 10 bases between. Looked up from germline, CDR1 is MGHRA and CDR2 is YSYEKL. The CDR3 is made up of 12 amino acids. CDR3 DNA: TGCGCCAGCAGCCGACCCATGGGGACCCAGTACTTC. Protein: CASSRPMGTQYF.